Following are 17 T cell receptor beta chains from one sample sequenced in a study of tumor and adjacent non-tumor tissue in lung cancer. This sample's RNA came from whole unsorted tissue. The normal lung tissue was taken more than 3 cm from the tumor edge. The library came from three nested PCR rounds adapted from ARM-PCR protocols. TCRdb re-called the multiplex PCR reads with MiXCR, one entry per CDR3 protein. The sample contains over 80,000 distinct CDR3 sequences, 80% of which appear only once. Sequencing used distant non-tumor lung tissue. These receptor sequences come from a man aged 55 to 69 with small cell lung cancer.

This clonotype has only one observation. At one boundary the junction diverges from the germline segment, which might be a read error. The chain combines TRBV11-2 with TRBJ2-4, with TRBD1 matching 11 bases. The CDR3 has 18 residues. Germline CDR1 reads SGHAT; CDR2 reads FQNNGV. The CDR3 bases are TGTGTCAGCAGCTTGGGGGTGGGACAGGGGGTAGGCAAAAACATTCAGTACTTC. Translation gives CVSSLGVGQGVGKNIQYF.

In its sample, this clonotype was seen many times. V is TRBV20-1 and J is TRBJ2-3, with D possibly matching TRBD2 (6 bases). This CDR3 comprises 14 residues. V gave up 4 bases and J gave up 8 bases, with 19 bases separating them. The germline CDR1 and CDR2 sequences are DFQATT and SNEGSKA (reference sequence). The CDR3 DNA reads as TGCAGTGCTACCTCCGGGACTGAGGAACGTACGCAGTATTTT. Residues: CSATSGTEERTQYF.

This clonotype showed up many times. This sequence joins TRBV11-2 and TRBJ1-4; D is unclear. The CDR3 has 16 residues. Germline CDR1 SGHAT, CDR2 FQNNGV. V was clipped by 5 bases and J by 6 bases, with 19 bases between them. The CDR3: CASSLLPLPQDEKLFF. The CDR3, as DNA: TGTGCCAGCAGCCTCCTCCCCTTGCCCCAGGATGAAAAACTGTTTTTT. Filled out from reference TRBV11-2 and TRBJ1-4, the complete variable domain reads EAGVAQSPRYKIIEKRQSVAFWCNPISGHATLYWYQQILGQGPKLLIQFQNNGVVDDSQLPKDRFSAERLKGVDSTLKIQPAKLEDSAVYLCASSLLPLPQDEKLFFGSGTQLSVL.

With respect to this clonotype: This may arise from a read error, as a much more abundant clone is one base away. The CDR3 region is CSVVGCTSGTGRGTDTQYF. In DNA form, the CDR3 reads TGCAGTGTAGTGGGTTGTACTAGCGGGACCGGTCGGGGGACAGATACGCAGTATTTT. This sequence joins TRBV20-1 and TRBJ2-3; TRBD2 agrees at 10 bases. Germline CDR1 DFQATT, CDR2 SNEGSKA (reference sequence). The CDR3 sequence is 19 residues long. Losses at the gene ends were 7 bases for V and 3 bases for J; bases not matched to a gene: 22.

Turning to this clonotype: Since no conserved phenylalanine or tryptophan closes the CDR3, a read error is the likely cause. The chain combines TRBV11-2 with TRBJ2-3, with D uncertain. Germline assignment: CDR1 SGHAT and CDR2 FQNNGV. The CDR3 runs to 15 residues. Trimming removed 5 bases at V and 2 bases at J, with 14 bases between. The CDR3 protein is CASSPLNGHTDTQYY. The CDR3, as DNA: TGTGCCAGCAGCCCGCTGAACGGGCACACAGATACGCAGTATTAT.

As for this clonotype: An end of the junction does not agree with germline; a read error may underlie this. The chain's CDR3 is CASRGRDDSPLHF. The DNA of the CDR3 is TGCGCCAGCAGAGGGCGCGATGATTCACCCCTCCACTTT. The V call is TRBV6-1, the J call TRBJ1-6; D unclear. Per the germline V gene, CDR1 is MNHNS and CDR2 is SASEGT. The CDR3 consists of 13 residues.

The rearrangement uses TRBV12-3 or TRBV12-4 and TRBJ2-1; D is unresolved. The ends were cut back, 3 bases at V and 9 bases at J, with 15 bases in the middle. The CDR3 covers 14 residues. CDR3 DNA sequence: TGTGCCAGCAGTTTTGGGCCGAAGGGCATTGAGCAGTTCTTC. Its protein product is CASSFGPKGIEQFF.

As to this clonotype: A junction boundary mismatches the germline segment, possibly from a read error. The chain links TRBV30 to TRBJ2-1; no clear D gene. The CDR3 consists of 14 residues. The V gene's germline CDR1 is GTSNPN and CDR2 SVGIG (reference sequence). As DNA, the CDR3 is TGTGCCAGGAGTGACGGAGACTCCTACAATGAGCAGTTCTTC. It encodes CARSDGDSYNEQFF.

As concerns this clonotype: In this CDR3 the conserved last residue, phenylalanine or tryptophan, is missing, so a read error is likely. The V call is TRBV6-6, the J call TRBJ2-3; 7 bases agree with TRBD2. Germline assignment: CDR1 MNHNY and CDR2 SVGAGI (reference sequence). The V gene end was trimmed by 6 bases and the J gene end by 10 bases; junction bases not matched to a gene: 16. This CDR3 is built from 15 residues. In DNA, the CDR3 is TGTGCCAGCAGAACACTAGCGTTAGGAAGTATGGCGCAGTATTCT. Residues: CASRTLALGSMAQYS.

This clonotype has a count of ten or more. The CDR3 reads CASSKSRLAGPAVGETQYF. The CDR3 bases are TGTGCCAGCAGCAAATCGCGACTAGCGGGCCCCGCGGTAGGAGAGACCCAGTACTTC. V gene TRBV21-1 combines with J gene TRBJ2-5; TRBD2, the D gene given by the table, was not confirmed from the DNA. TRBV21-1 is annotated as a pseudogene. The CDR3 spans 19 residues.

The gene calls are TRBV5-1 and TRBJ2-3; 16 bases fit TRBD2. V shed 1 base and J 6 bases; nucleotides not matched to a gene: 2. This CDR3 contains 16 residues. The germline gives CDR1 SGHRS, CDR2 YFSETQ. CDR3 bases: TGCGCCAGCAGCTTGTGGGGACTAGCGGGAGGGGATACGCAGTATTTT. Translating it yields CASSLWGLAGGDTQYF.

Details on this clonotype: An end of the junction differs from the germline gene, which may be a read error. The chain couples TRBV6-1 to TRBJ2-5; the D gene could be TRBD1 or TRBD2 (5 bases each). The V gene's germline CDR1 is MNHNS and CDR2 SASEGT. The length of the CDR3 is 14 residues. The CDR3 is CASSDIRVGEIQYF. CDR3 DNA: TGTGCCAGCAGTGATATCCGGGTAGGGGAGATCCAGTACTTC.

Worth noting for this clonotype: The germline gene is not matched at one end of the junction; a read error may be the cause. CDR3 sequence reads: CAGTVGHGLRYTF. In DNA form, the CDR3 reads TGTGCCGGCACCGTGGGACATGGATTACGTTACACCTTT. The rearrangement joins TRBV12-3 or TRBV12-4 to TRBJ1-2, with D perhaps matching TRBD1 (6 bases). The CDR3 contains 13 residues.

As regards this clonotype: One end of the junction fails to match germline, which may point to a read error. CDR3 protein: CTSSFTPDKQYF. CDR3 nucleotides: TGTACCAGCAGCTTCACTCCAGATAAGCAGTATTTT. The J gene is TRBJ2-3, the V gene TRBV6-1; no reliable D call. Germline V gives CDR1 MNHNS, CDR2 SASEGT. The CDR3 totals 12 residues.

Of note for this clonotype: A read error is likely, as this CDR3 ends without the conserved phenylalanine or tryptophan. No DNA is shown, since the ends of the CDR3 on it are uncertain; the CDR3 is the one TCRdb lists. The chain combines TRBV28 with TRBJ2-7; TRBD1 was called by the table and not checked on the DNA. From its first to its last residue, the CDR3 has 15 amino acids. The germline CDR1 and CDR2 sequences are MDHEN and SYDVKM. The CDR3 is CASSPPGSLTYERYI.

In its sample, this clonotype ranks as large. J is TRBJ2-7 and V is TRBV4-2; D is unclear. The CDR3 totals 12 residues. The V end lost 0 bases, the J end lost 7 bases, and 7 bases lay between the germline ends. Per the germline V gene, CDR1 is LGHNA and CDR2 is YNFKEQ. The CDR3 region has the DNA TGTGCCAGCAGCCAAGAAGGTAGGGAGCAGTACTTC. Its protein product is CASSQEGREQYF.

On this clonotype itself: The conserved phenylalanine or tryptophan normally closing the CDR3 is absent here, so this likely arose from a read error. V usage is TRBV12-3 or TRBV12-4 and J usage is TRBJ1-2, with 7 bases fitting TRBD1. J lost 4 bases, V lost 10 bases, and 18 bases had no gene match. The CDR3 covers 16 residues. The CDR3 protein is CAIRERGGPALYGYTL. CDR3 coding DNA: TGTGCCATCAGGGAAAGAGGGGGCCCAGCCCTCTATGGCTACACCTTA.